A selection of T cell receptor beta chains follows, all from one sample in a study of PD-L1 blockade in urothelial cancer. The data were produced by immunoSEQ multiplex PCR, yet TCRdb's version contains in-frame clones alone and is incomplete. Of around 45,000 clones listed, 88% are singletons. Sequenced material: PBMCs, taken around atezolizumab (anti-PD-L1) treatment. The receptor set was obtained from a woman aged 55 to 70 with urothelial cancer. CDR3s include the opening cysteine and the closing phenylalanine or tryptophan. A D gene is named only where the DNA matches it firmly. Size values are once, few and many counts, or a class for expanded clones, and some rows have none.

J gene	clone size	V gene	D gene	CDR3 DNA	CDR3 protein
TRBJ2-7	-	TRBV4-2	-	TGTGCCAGCAGCTATGACCCGGGACACCACTACGAGCAGTACTTC	CASSYDPGHHYEQYF
TRBJ1-1	-	TRBV12-5	-	TGTGCTAGTGGTTTTAGTTGGACTGAAGCTTTCTTT	CASGFSWTEAFF
TRBJ2-7	-	TRBV10-3	TRBD1	TGTGCCATCAGTGAGGCCGGGACAGGGCCGTACGAGCAGTACTTC	CAISEAGTGPYEQYF
TRBJ2-7	-	TRBV7-9	-	TGTGCCAGCAGCTTAGACGTTGGGAGTCCTGCCAACGAGCAGTACTTC	CASSLDVGSPANEQYF
TRBJ2-3	-	TRBV5-4	TRBD2	TGTGCCAGCAGCTTGGGCGGGGGGGATTCAGATACGCAGTATTTT	CASSLGGGDSDTQYF
TRBJ1-4	-	TRBV6-1	TRBD1	TGTGCCAGCAGTGCCAACAGGGGGCGGAATGAAAAACTGTTTTTT	CASSANRGRNEKLFF
TRBJ2-5	-	TRBV6-1	TRBD2	TGTGCCAGCTTGACTAGCGGGAGATGGGAGACCCAGTACTTC	CASLTSGRWETQYF
TRBJ2-1	-	TRBV7-2	TRBD2	TGTGCCAGCAATTGGCGGGAGGGGTACAATGAGCAGTTCTTC	CASNWREGYNEQFF
TRBJ2-7	few	TRBV7-9	TRBD1	TGTGCCAGCAGCTGGAGGGACAGGGGGCACGACGAGCAGTACTTC	CASSWRDRGHDEQYF
TRBJ2-7	-	TRBV4-3	TRBD1	TGCGCCAGCAGCCAAGGAGGGACAGACTACGAGCAGTACTTC	CASSQGGTDYEQYF
TRBJ2-5	-	TRBV15	-	TGTGCCACCAGCGAGGGGGGGAGTGAGACCCAGTACTTC	CATSEGGSETQYF
TRBJ2-1	once	TRBV7-9	-	TGTGCCAGCGACGGAGGGGCGAGGGTTGAGCAGTTCTTC	CASDGGARVEQFF
TRBJ2-3	-	TRBV4-1	-	TGCGCCAGCAGCCAAGATCGGCCGGGAATCACAGATACGCAGTATTTT	CASSQDRPGITDTQYF
TRBJ1-1	-	TRBV6-5	TRBD1	TGTGCCAGCACCTTACGGCCCAGGGGGGAAACTGAAGCTTTCTTT	CASTLRPRGETEAFF
TRBJ1-3	-	TRBV7-8	-	TGTGCCAGCAGCTTACGGGAGACAGCGGGAAACACCATATATTTT	CASSLRETAGNTIYF
TRBJ2-2	-	TRBV19	TRBD2	TGTGCCAGTAGTCCCGGGGGAGCGGGAGGGCCGGCCGGGGAGCTGTTTTTT	CASSPGGAGGPAGELFF
TRBJ2-7	once	TRBV15	TRBD2	TGTGCCACCAGCACTAGGACTAGCGTCTCCTACGAGCAGTACTTC	CATSTRTSVSYEQYF
TRBJ1-4	-	TRBV2	TRBD1	TGTGCCAGCAATTTATGGTCAGGGGGCGAAAAACTGTTTTTT	CASNLWSGGEKLFF
TRBJ2-7	-	TRBV10-2	-	TGCGCCAGCAGTGAGTCTGTAGGGCGGGCATGGGCGTACGAGCAGTACTTC	CASSESVGRAWAYEQYF
TRBJ2-2	once	TRBV15	TRBD1	TGTGCCACCAGCAGAGAAGGACAGGGGAACACCGGGGAGCTGTTTTTT	CATSREGQGNTGELFF
TRBJ1-1	once	TRBV9	-	TGTGCCAGCAGCCCGATATCGGGACACATTGAAACTTTCTTT	CASSPISGHIETFF
TRBJ2-1	-	TRBV10-1	-	TGCGCCAGCAGTGAGCTTGATGAGCAGTTCTTC	CASSELDEQFF
TRBJ2-1	-	TRBV5-1	TRBD2	TGCGCCAGCAGCCTAGGTTCCCTAGCGGACGTCTACAATGAGCAGTTCTTC	CASSLGSLADVYNEQFF
TRBJ2-1	-	TRBV28	TRBD2	TGTGCCAGCAGGGATGGGCTGCGGGAGATCTACAATGAGCAGTTCTTC	CASRDGLREIYNEQFF
TRBJ1-1	-	TRBV9	-	TGTGCCAGCAGCGTTAAGAGGAACACTGAAGCTTTCTTT	CASSVKRNTEAFF
TRBJ1-2	-	TRBV19	-	TGTGCCAGTACGGCGGGGGGCTATGGCTACACCTTC	CASTAGGYGYTF
TRBJ2-3	-	TRBV25-1	-	TGTGCCAGCAGTGGCCCTTCGGGGGTTCGCACAGATACGCAGTATTTT	CASSGPSGVRTDTQYF
TRBJ2-7	-	TRBV27	TRBD2	TGTGCCAGCAAAGTGGGACTAGCGAAATCCTACGAGCAGTACTTC	CASKVGLAKSYEQYF
TRBJ2-7	-	TRBV29-1	TRBD1	TGCAGCGTTGGGGACAGGGTGGGCTCCTACGAGCAGTACTTC	CSVGDRVGSYEQYF
TRBJ2-3	-	TRBV6-4	-	TGTGCCAGCAGTTACAGAGCTAGCACAGATACGCAGTATTTT	CASSYRASTDTQYF
TRBJ1-1	-	TRBV5-5	-	TGTGCCAGCAGCCCTGGACGTCTGGGGGGGAACACTGAAGCTTTCTTT	CASSPGRLGGNTEAFF
TRBJ1-1	once	TRBV15	TRBD1	TGTGCCACCAGCAGAGGGACAGGGGCCTTATCTGAAGCTTTCTTT	CATSRGTGALSEAFF
TRBJ2-7	-	TRBV4-1	-	TGCGCCAGCAGCCAAGGGTTAGGGGAGGAGACGTACTTC	CASSQGLGEETYF
TRBJ2-7	-	TRBV5-5	TRBD2	TGTGCCAGCAGCTTAGCGGGATCAACGTACGAGCAGTACTTC	CASSLAGSTYEQYF
TRBJ2-2	-	TRBV5-6	-	TGTGCCAGCAGCCAGGATCGCAGGGGTGAAACCGGGGAGCTGTTTTTT	CASSQDRRGETGELFF
TRBJ2-3	-	TRBV9	TRBD2	TGTGCCAGCAGCGCATGGACTAGCCTCACAGATACGCAGTATTTT	CASSAWTSLTDTQYF
TRBJ2-1	-	TRBV11-2	-	TGTGCCAGCAGCTTAGAGGGGTGGCGGGGCCATGAGCAGTTCTTC	CASSLEGWRGHEQFF
TRBJ2-7	-	TRBV5-4	-	TGTGCCAGCAGCTTGGACGGCTACGAGCAGTACTTC	CASSLDGYEQYF
TRBJ2-5	-	TRBV4-3	-	TGCGCCAGCAGCCAAGGCGAGGATCGCCAAGAGACCCAGTACTTC	CASSQGEDRQETQYF
TRBJ2-1	-	TRBV19	TRBD2	TGTGCCAGTAAGCGGGGGGGCTCCTACAATGAGCAGTTCTTC	CASKRGGSYNEQFF
TRBJ1-2	-	TRBV10-1	-	TGCGCCAGCAGTTTATGGACACCAAAAACCTATGGCTACACCTTC	CASSLWTPKTYGYTF